These 31 T cell receptor beta chains were sequenced from one sample in a study of shared clonotypes between healthy human individuals. As defined, naive CD8 cells were CD45RO-negative and positively selected for CCR7, with terminally differentiated effector memory CD45RA+ cells excluded. The data were produced by immunoSEQ multiplex PCR, yet TCRdb's version contains in-frame clones alone and is incomplete. The sample holds approximately 840,000 clones; 95% to 97% are singletons and the top ten take less than 0.25%. Sequenced sample: naive CD8+ T cells sorted from blood. The origin of the receptors is a man aged 25-45 years in good health.

This clone is a singleton in its sample. The chain recombines TRBV29-1 with TRBJ1-1; D not resolved. The CDR3 length is 14 residues. Trimming took off 8 bases at V and 3 bases at J, with 19 bases between the two ends. Per the germline V gene, CDR1 is SQVTM and CDR2 is ANQGSEA. CDR3 protein: CSSNPRVGDTEAFF. The CDR3 DNA is TGCAGCTCAAACCCGAGGGTCGGGGACACTGAAGCTTTCTTT.

The gene calls are TRBV11-2 and TRBJ2-3; TRBD2 aligns across 11 bases. This CDR3 comprises 15 residues. Germline loops: CDR1 SGHAT, CDR2 FQNNGV. The V segment lost 2 bases and the J segment 4 bases; nucleotides outside the gene matches: 2. The chain's CDR3 is CASSLTSGSSDTQYF. The CDR3 DNA sequence: TGTGCCAGCAGCTTAACTAGCGGGAGTTCAGATACGCAGTATTTT.

V is TRBV9 and J is TRBJ2-7; D gene unclear. Germline-derived CDR1 and CDR2 are SGDLS and YYNGEE. Trimming took 2 bases from V and 0 from J, leaving 15 bases between them. The CDR3 runs to 16 residues. The CDR3 region is CASSVGVQQSSYEQYF. The CDR3 DNA reads as TGTGCCAGCAGCGTGGGCGTTCAGCAAAGCTCCTACGAGCAGTACTTC.

The J gene is TRBJ2-7, the V gene TRBV27; D possibly matches TRBD1 or TRBD2 (5 bases each). The V gene lost 2 bases and the J gene lost 2 bases, with 7 bases spanning the gap. This CDR3 contains 13 residues. Germline values: CDR1 MNHEY, CDR2 SMNVEV (reference sequence). The CDR3 protein is CASSLQGPYEQYF. The CDR3 DNA reads TGTGCCAGCAGTTTACAGGGACCCTACGAGCAGTACTTC.

The chain combines TRBV28 with TRBJ2-7; D is undetermined. Germline loops: CDR1 MDHEN, CDR2 SYDVKM. Trimming took off 3 bases at V and 4 bases at J, with 16 bases between the two ends. The CDR3 has 15 amino acids. CDR3 amino acids: CASSFRLGNYYEQYF. The CDR3 nucleotides read TGTGCCAGCAGTTTTCGACTGGGAAACTATTACGAGCAGTACTTC. Together with reference TRBV28 and TRBJ2-7, the CDR3 gives the full variable domain: DVKVTQSSRYLVKRTGEKVFLECVQDMDHENMFWYRQDPGLGLRLIYFSYDVKMKEKGDIPEGYSVSREKKERFSLILESASTNQTSMYLCASSFRLGNYYEQYFGPGTRLTVT.

The chain joins TRBV7-8 to TRBJ2-7; 12 nucleotides align to TRBD2. CDR1 is SGHVS, CDR2 FQNEAQ, per germline. The CDR3 runs to 15 residues. Trimming removed 4 bases from V and 5 bases from J; junction bases left unmatched: 6. The CDR3: CASSSRLAGVNEQYF. For the CDR3, the DNA is TGTGCCAGCAGCTCCCGACTAGCGGGAGTTAACGAGCAGTACTTC.

The chain uses TRBV5-4 and TRBJ2-5, with TRBD2 matching over 9 bases. Looked up from germline, CDR1 is SGHNT and CDR2 is YYREEE (reference sequence). This CDR3 contains 17 residues. V gave up 4 bases and J gave up 0 bases; unmatched junction bases: 10. Written as DNA, the CDR3 is TGTGCCAGCAGCCCACGCGGGAGGGATCGGTACCAAGAGACCCAGTACTTC. Its protein is CASSPRGRDRYQETQYF. Using reference TRBV5-4 and TRBJ2-5 for the parts outside the CDR3, the full variable domain is ETGVTQSPTHLIKTRGQQVTLRCSSQSGHNTVSWYQQALGQGPQFIFQYYREEENGRGNFPPRFSGLQFPNYSSELNVNALELDDSALYLCASSPRGRDRYQETQYFGPGTRLLVL.

This sequence joins TRBV21-1 and TRBJ2-7; the table's TRBD2 call for D was not verified on the DNA. TRBV21-1 is assigned pseudogene status. This CDR3 region has 13 residues. The chain's CDR3 is CASSKPGAYEQYF. In nucleotides, the CDR3 is TGTGCCAGCAGCAAACCCGGGGCCTACGAGCAGTACTTC.

The V gene is TRBV27, the J gene TRBJ1-2; D possibly corresponds to TRBD1 (5 bases). The CDR3 consists of 14 residues. Trimming stripped 7 bases from V and 4 bases from J, with 16 bases between. Germline lookup yields CDR1 MNHEY and CDR2 SMNVEV (reference sequence). In DNA, the CDR3 is TGTGCCAGCACCCACCGGCAGGGTGGCTATGGCTACACCTTC. This codes for CASTHRQGGYGYTF.

CDR3: CASSFRNRGKGAEAFF. The CDR3 bases are TGTGCCAGCAGCTTTCGGAACAGGGGGAAGGGTGCTGAAGCTTTCTTT. The V call is TRBV5-4, the J call TRBJ1-1; TRBD1 matches 8 bases. The trim removed 2 bases at V and 6 bases at J, leaving 12 bases unmatched. Germline CDR1 is SGHNT and CDR2 is YYREEE (reference sequence). This CDR3 spans 16 amino acids. The full variable domain, rest sourced from reference TRBV5-4 and TRBJ1-1, is ETGVTQSPTHLIKTRGQQVTLRCSSQSGHNTVSWYQQALGQGPQFIFQYYREEENGRGNFPPRFSGLQFPNYSSELNVNALELDDSALYLCASSFRNRGKGAEAFFGQGTRLTVV.

This clone is a singleton in its sample. The J gene is TRBJ2-1, the V gene TRBV28; 7 bases align to TRBD2. The germline V gene encodes CDR1 MDHEN and CDR2 SYDVKM. V lost 4 bases and J lost 4; bases outside the gene matches: 7. This CDR3 is 15 amino acids long. In DNA form, the CDR3 reads TGTGCCAGCAGTTCGACCCCTAGCGGATACAATGAGCAGTTCTTC. Amino acids: CASSSTPSGYNEQFF.

The V gene is TRBV19, the J gene TRBJ2-3; D possibly matches TRBD1 or TRBD2 (5 bases each). V shed 2 bases and J shed 3 bases, with 18 bases lying between them. The length of the CDR3 is 17 residues. The V gene's germline CDR1 is LNHDA and CDR2 SQIVND (reference sequence). The CDR3 nucleotides read TGTGCCAGTAGTATAAATCGGGGCGGAGTTGGAACAGATACGCAGTATTTT. This encodes CASSINRGGVGTDTQYF.

V gene TRBV7-9 combines with J gene TRBJ2-1, with D tentatively TRBD2 (5 bases). CDR1 SEHNR and CDR2 FQNEAQ come from the germline V gene (reference sequence). V gave up 5 bases and J gave up 2 bases, with 13 bases separating them. The CDR3 length is 15 residues. The CDR3 sequence: CASSLIRDPYNEQFF. CDR3 in DNA: TGTGCCAGCAGCCTCATCCGGGATCCCTACAATGAGCAGTTCTTC.

In this sample, this clone turned up once. The chain combines TRBV28 with TRBJ2-5, with a weak D call TRBD1 (5 bases). The germline V gene encodes CDR1 MDHEN and CDR2 SYDVKM. V lost 4 bases to trimming and J lost 5 bases, with 17 bases between them. This CDR3 comprises 15 residues. CDR3 DNA: TGTGCCAGCAGTTCACCAGGGCATTCCGAGGAGACCCAGTACTTC. Amino acids: CASSSPGHSEETQYF.

The chain carries TRBV27 and TRBJ1-4, with D perhaps TRBD1 (5 bases). This CDR3 is 14 amino acids long. Germline CDR1 is MNHEY and CDR2 is SMNVEV (reference sequence). Trimming took 7 bases from V and 7 from J, leaving 16 bases between them. This chain's CDR3 is CASTGGSLSEKLFF. The CDR3 DNA is TGTGCCAGCACCGGGGGGAGTCTTAGTGAAAAACTGTTTTTT.

The chain employs TRBV10-3 and TRBJ2-1; maybe TRBD1 (6 bases). This CDR3 region has 15 residues. CDR1 and CDR2 (germline): ENHRY, SYGVKD. Trimming removed 0 bases from V and 0 bases from J, with 6 bases in between. CDR3 amino acids: CAISESDSSYNEQFF. CDR3 DNA sequence: TGTGCCATCAGTGAGTCGGACAGCTCCTACAATGAGCAGTTCTTC.

The J gene is TRBJ2-4, the V gene TRBV2; perhaps D is TRBD1 or TRBD2 (6 bases each). The CDR3 covers 15 residues. In germline, CDR1 is SNHLY, CDR2 FYNNEI. V was cut by 6 bases and J by 0 bases, with 12 bases left in between. Here the CDR3 DNA reads TGTGCCAGCAGACAAGGGGGACTAGCCAAAAACATTCAGTACTTC. Protein: CASRQGGLAKNIQYF.

The chain couples TRBV27 to TRBJ2-1; TRBD2 matches 8 bases. V trimming: 5 bases; J trimming: 0 bases; junction bases outside the gene matches: 3. The CDR3 extends over 15 amino acids. Germline CDR1 and CDR2: MNHEY and SMNVEV (reference sequence). CDR3 amino acids: CASSQSGSSYNEQFF. The DNA of the CDR3 is TGTGCCAGCAGTCAGAGCGGGAGCTCCTACAATGAGCAGTTCTTC.

The chain employs TRBV4-3 and TRBJ2-3, with 11 nucleotides matching TRBD2. There are 15 residues in the CDR3. V trimming: 5 bases; J trimming: 2 bases; junction bases outside the gene matches: 3. Germline CDR1 reads LGHNA; CDR2 reads YSLEER. The CDR3 loop reads CASSGGLADTDTQYF. The CDR3 DNA follows: TGCGCCAGCAGCGGGGGACTAGCGGACACAGATACGCAGTATTTT.

The chain links TRBV23-1 to TRBJ1-1; unclear D gene. TRBV23-1 is an ORF for which the function is uncertain. This CDR3 is 15 amino acids long. V lost 6 bases to trimming and J lost 4 bases, with 18 bases between them. Written as DNA, the CDR3 is TGCGCCAGCAGCGGAGAAGAGGGCGGGTGCACTGAAGCTTTCTTT. This encodes CASSGEEGGCTEAFF.

This clone has a single count. The chain combines TRBV4-1 with TRBJ2-2; D might be TRBD1 (6 bases). CDR1 and CDR2 from the germline V gene are MGHRA and YSYEKL. V was trimmed by 4 bases and J by 5 bases, leaving 14 bases between them. The CDR3 runs 15 residues. The CDR3 region has the DNA TGCGCCAGCAGCCGTGACAGGTGGAAGACCGGGGAGCTGTTTTTT. It codes for CASSRDRWKTGELFF.

V gene TRBV21-1 combines with J gene TRBJ2-3; TRBD2, the D gene given by the table, was not confirmed from the DNA. TRBV21-1 is marked as a pseudogene. CDR3 length: 22 amino acids. CDR3 region: CASSPREGYSSLTKPSTDTQYF. DNA of the CDR3: TGTGCCAGCAGCCCACGGGAAGGGTATTCGAGCCTTACGAAACCGAGCACAGATACGCAGTATTTT.

The V gene is TRBV6-5, the J gene TRBJ2-7; maybe TRBD2 (6 bases). V gave up 2 bases and J gave up 7 bases, with 12 bases separating them. There are 13 residues in the CDR3. CDR1 and CDR2 from the germline V gene are MNHEY and SVGAGI. CDR3 DNA sequence: TGTGCCAGCAGTTACGCCCTGGGGGGAGAGCAGTACTTC. Translated: CASSYALGGEQYF.

The chain couples TRBV27 to TRBJ2-7, with 7 bases identical to TRBD1. The CDR3 runs to 13 residues. With V trimmed by 5 bases and J by 5 bases, 6 bases remained unmatched. CDR1 MNHEY and CDR2 SMNVEV come from the germline V gene (reference sequence). The CDR3 DNA reads as TGTGCCAGCAGTAGTGACAGGGCAAACGAGCAGTACTTC. Translation gives CASSSDRANEQYF.

As DNA, the CDR3 is TGCGCCAGCAGCTTCGTACAGGGAATGGGTGACACTGAAGCTTTCTTT. This codes for CASSFVQGMGDTEAFF. The chain carries TRBV5-1 and TRBJ1-1, with a weak D call TRBD1 (6 bases). V lost 2 bases and J lost 3, with 17 bases in between. CDR1 and CDR2 (germline): SGHRS, YFSETQ. This CDR3 has 16 residues.

The rearrangement links TRBV6-1 to TRBJ2-7; TRBD2 aligns across 7 bases. The CDR3 runs to 16 residues. V dropped 2 bases and J dropped 2; count of bases not matched to a gene: 9. The germline CDR1 and CDR2 sequences are MNHNS and SASEGT. The chain's CDR3 is CASSEQTTAGTYEQYF. The DNA for the CDR3 is TGTGCCAGCAGTGAACAGACTACAGCGGGGACCTACGAGCAGTACTTC.

The chain's CDR3 is CASSHARDNLYSYEQYF. For the CDR3, the DNA is TGCGCCAGCAGCCACGCTCGGGACAACTTATACTCCTACGAGCAGTACTTC. V usage is TRBV4-3 and J usage is TRBJ2-7; perhaps TRBD1 as D (6 bases). V lost 3 bases and J lost 0, with 18 bases in between. This CDR3 is built from 17 residues. CDR1 is LGHNA and CDR2 is YSLEER in the germline V gene.

The CDR3 DNA is TGCGCCAGCAGCCAGCTGGACCTAATCAGCACCGGGGAGCTGTTTTTT. It is translated as CASSQLDLISTGELFF. This chain uses TRBV4-1 with TRBJ2-2; the D is unclear. The CDR3 sequence is 16 residues long. Germline V lookup: CDR1 MGHRA, CDR2 YSYEKL. V lost 3 bases, J lost 4 bases, and 15 bases lay in between.

This sequence joins TRBV7-9 and TRBJ2-7; the match to TRBD2 covers 7 bases. Per the germline V gene, CDR1 is SEHNR and CDR2 is FQNEAQ (reference sequence). V lost 2 bases, J lost 2 bases, and 12 bases stayed unmatched. The CDR3 contains 17 residues. The CDR3 DNA sequence: TGTGCCAGCAGCTTACCCCGAGGTGCGGGGGTGCCCTACGAGCAGTACTTC. Encoded protein: CASSLPRGAGVPYEQYF.

As to this clone: Different DNA sequences within this sample yield the same CDR3. This chain connects TRBV27 to TRBJ2-1, with D perhaps matching TRBD1 (5 bases). Germline V gene sequence: CDR1 MNHEY, CDR2 SMNVEV (reference sequence). This CDR3 has 13 amino acids. The germline V and J ends were trimmed by 0 bases and 6 bases, with 6 bases remaining between them. The CDR3 DNA is TGTGCCAGCAGTTTATCCCAGGGCAATGAGCAGTTCTTC. It codes for CASSLSQGNEQFF.

This clone has only one observation. The chain recombines TRBV27 with TRBJ2-2, with unresolved D. Germline lookup yields CDR1 MNHEY and CDR2 SMNVEV (reference sequence). Trimming removed 4 bases at V and 4 bases at J, with 10 bases between. CDR3 length: 14 amino acids. CDR3 in amino acids: CASSYLQGTGELFF. The CDR3 nucleotides read TGTGCCAGCAGTTATCTACAAGGCACCGGGGAGCTGTTTTTT.